This paragraph covers one T cell receptor (beta chain) sequence. The sample belongs to a study of blood T cell repertoires in COVID-19. The table came from immunoSEQ multiplex PCR; TCRdb's copy has only in-frame clones and leaves some out. The sample lists 400,000 to 500,000 clones, more than 70% occurring once. In germline, CDR1 is LNHNV, CDR2 YYDKDF (reference sequence). The CDR3 has 14 amino acids. J lost 4 bases, V lost 5 bases, and 6 bases had no gene match. Sample: PBMCs or T cells enriched from blood (not recorded which). The receptor was derived from a woman aged 18-29 years who had been exposed to COVID-19. The chain links TRBV15 to TRBJ2-5, with TRBD1 matching over 8 bases. The CDR3, as DNA: TGTGCCACCAGCTCCCGGACAGGGACAGAGACCCAGTACTTC. This codes for CATSSRTGTETQYF.